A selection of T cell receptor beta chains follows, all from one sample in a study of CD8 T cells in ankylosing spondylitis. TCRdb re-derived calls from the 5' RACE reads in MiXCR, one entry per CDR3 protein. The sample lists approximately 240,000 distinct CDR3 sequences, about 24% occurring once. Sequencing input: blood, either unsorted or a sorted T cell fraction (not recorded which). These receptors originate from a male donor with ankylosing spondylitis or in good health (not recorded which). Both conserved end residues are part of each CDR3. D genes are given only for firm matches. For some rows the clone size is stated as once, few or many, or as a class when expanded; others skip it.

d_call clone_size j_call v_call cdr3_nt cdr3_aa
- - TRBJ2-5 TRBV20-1 TGCAGTGCTGCCTCCCAAGAGACCCAGTACTTC CSAASQETQYF
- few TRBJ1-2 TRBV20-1 TGCAGTGCTAGAGGGTCAGGGTCCAATGGCTACACCTTC CSARGSGSNGYTF
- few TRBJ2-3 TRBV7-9 TGTGCCAGCAGCTCGGATTCAGATACGCAGTATTTT CASSSDSDTQYF
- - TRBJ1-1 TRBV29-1 TGCAGCGTTTTGGTCAGGGCAGCCCGTGGGGGCACTGAAGCTTTCTTT CSVLVRAARGGTEAFF
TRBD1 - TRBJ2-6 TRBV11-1 TGTGCCAGCAGCCACCGGTTGGGGACAGGGCTTTTCTCTGGGGCCAACGTCCTGACTTTC CASSHRLGTGLFSGANVLTF
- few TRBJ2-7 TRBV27 TGTGCCAGCAGTTCCAACAGGCCCTACGAGCAGTACTTC CASSSNRPYEQYF
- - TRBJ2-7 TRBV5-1 TGCGCCAGCAGCTTGGAGGGAAACGAGCAGTACTTC CASSLEGNEQYF
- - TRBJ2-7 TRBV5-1 TGCGCCAGCAGCTTGGACACCCTTGGATCCTACGAGCAGTACTTC CASSLDTLGSYEQYF
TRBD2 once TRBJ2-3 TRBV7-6 TGTGCCAGCAGCTTCTTGCCACCGACTAGCGGGGTTTTCACAGATACGCAGTATTTT CASSFLPPTSGVFTDTQYF
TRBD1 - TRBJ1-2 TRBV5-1 TGCGCCAGCAGCTTAGATAACAGGGGTTACGGCTACACCTTC CASSLDNRGYGYTF
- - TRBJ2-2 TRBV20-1 TGCAGTGCTAGGGCGCGGGGCCCGGAGCTGTTTTTT CSARARGPELFF
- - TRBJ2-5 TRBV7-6 TGTGCCAGCAGCGCCTCCTGGGACTCCCAAGAGACCCGGTACTTC CASSASWDSQETRYF
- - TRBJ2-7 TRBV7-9 TGTGCCACCCGATTCGGCTCCTACGAGCAGTACTTC CATRFGSYEQYF
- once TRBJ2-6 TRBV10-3 TGTGCCATCAGTGATACGAACTCTGGGGCCAACGTCCTGACTTTC CAISDTNSGANVLTF
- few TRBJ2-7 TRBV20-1 TGCAGTGCTAGACCTTCACCGGGATACGAGCAGTACTTC CSARPSPGYEQYF
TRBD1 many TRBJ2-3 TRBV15 TGTGCCACCAGCAGAGCCGACAGGGGAAGTGGGGCAGATACGCAGTATTTT CATSRADRGSGADTQYF
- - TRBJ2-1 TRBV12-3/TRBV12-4 TGTGCCAGCAGTTTAACAGGACTCAATGAGCAGTTCTTC CASSLTGLNEQFF
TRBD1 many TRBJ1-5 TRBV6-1 TGTGCCAGCAGAGCCGGGACAGGGACTAATCAGCCCCAGCATTTT CASRAGTGTNQPQHF
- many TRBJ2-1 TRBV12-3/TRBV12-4 TGTGCCAGCAGTTTACTGGGGAGTGAGCAGTTCTTC CASSLLGSEQFF
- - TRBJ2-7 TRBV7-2 TGTGCCAGCAGCCCACCCCCCAGTGGGTACGAGCAGTACTTC CASSPPPSGYEQYF
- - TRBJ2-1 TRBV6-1 TGTGCCAGCATACCCCTCGGGGGCGCGTACAATGAGCAGTTCTTC CASIPLGGAYNEQFF
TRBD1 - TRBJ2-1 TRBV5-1 TGCGCCAGCAGCTCCCGGACAGGGGCGAATGAGCAGTTCTTC CASSSRTGANEQFF
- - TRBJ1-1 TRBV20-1 TGCAGTGCTAGCCCAGACCCATTCACTGAAGCTTTCTTT CSASPDPFTEAFF
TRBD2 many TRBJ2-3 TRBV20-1 TGCAGAACCTTTAGCGGGGGACCGACAGATACGCAGTATTTT CRTFSGGPTDTQYF
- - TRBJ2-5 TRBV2 TGTGCCAGCAGTGCCCCACAGGGCACGGAGACCCAGTACTTC CASSAPQGTETQYF
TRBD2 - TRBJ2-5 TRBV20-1 TGCAGTGCTAGCGGACTAGCGGCAGGGGAGACCCAGTACTTC CSASGLAAGETQYF
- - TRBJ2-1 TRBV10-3 TGTGCCATGAGCCGGGGGGCTTTGGACAATGAGCAGTTCTTC CAMSRGALDNEQFF
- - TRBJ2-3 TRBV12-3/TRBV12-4 TGTGCCAGCAGTTCTTCACTGGTCGATACGCAGTATTTT CASSSSLVDTQYF
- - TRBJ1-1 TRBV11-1 TGTGCCAGCAGCTTAGGGGTGACAGGAGTGAACACTGAAGCTTTCTTT CASSLGVTGVNTEAFF
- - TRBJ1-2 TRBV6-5 TGTGCCAGCAGTGGCCCCGGTGGCTACACCTTC CASSGPGGYTF
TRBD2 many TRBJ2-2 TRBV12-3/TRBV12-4 TGTGCCAGCAGTTTCCCCGGGGGGGAAAACACCGGGGAGCTGTTTTTT CASSFPGGENTGELFF
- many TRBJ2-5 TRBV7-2 TGTGCCAGCAGCTTGGGGCTAGCACAAGAGACCCAGTACTTC CASSLGLAQETQYF
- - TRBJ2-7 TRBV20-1 TGCAGTGCTAGAGTGCCTCAGGGGTCCTACGAGCAGTACTTC CSARVPQGSYEQYF
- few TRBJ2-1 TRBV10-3 TGTGCCATCAGTGGAACCGGGACGGACTACAATGAGCAGTTCTTC CAISGTGTDYNEQFF
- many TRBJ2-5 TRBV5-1 TGCGCCAGCAGCCAAGGGACGGCGGAGGGTGAGACCCAGTACTTC CASSQGTAEGETQYF
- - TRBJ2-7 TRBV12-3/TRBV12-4 TGTGCCAGCAGTCCCGGACCAGGGAACTCCTACGAGCAGTACTTC CASSPGPGNSYEQYF
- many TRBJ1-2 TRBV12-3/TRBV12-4 TGTGCCAGCAGTGCCGGCGCTGTCTATGGCTACACCTTC CASSAGAVYGYTF
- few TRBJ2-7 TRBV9 TGTGCCAGCAGCGTAACCGGGACGGACACCTACGAGCAGTACTTC CASSVTGTDTYEQYF
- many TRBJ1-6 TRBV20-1 TGCAGTGCTAGGCCTGGGGTTCGTGATTCACCCCTCCACTTT CSARPGVRDSPLHF
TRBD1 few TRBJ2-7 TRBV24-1 TGTGCCACCCCACATCCCGGACAGGTTCTTAGGGACTACGAGCAGTACTTC CATPHPGQVLRDYEQYF
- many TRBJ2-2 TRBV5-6 TGTGCCAGCAGCTTGGATCAGCACACCGGGGAGCTGTTTTTT CASSLDQHTGELFF
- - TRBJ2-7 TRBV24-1 TGTGCCACCAGTGAGAACTCAGGGGCGTACGCGGGGCAGTACTTC CATSENSGAYAGQYF
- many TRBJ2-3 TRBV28 TGTGCCAGCAGTTTACAGGGGCGTCGGGGGAGTAGGACAGATACGCAGTATTTT CASSLQGRRGSRTDTQYF
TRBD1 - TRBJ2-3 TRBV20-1 TGCAGTGCCAACCGGGACAGAAGTACAGATACGCAGTATTTT CSANRDRSTDTQYF
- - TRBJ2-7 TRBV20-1 TGCAGTGCTAGAGAGACAGGGCGGGGGGACGAGCAGTACTTC CSARETGRGDEQYF
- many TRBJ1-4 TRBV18 TGTGCCAGCTCCGCAGACAGCCGGCCGGGGGAAAAACTGTTTTTT CASSADSRPGEKLFF
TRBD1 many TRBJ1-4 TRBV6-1 TGTGCCAGCAGTCCCTTGGGGACAGGGCTGGGAGAAAAACTGTTTTTT CASSPLGTGLGEKLFF
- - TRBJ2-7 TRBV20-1 TGCAGTGCTATACCTAGTGCCGGCGCAGGTCCCGAGCAGTACTTC CSAIPSAGAGPEQYF
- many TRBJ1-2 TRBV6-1 TGTGCCAGCAGTGAAGCGCCCGGGACAAGCTATGGCTACACCTTC CASSEAPGTSYGYTF
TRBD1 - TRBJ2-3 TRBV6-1 TGTGCCAGCAGTCGGAGCGGGACAGGGTCCACAGATACGCAGTATTTT CASSRSGTGSTDTQYF
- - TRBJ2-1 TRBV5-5 TGTGCCAGCAGCCTGAGTAACTCCTACAATGAGCAGTTCTTC CASSLSNSYNEQFF